The 18 T cell receptor beta chains in this list originate from one sample, sequenced in a study of T cell repertoires in cytomegalovirus infection. TCRdb redid the calling of the reads with MiXCR, one entry per CDR3 protein. The data hold some 300,000 distinct CDR3 sequences, with roughly 9.3% observed a single time. Material for sequencing was PBMCs. The receptor source for this set is a human donor in good health (CMV status not recorded). Some clones in this sample may be carry-over from other donors' samples.

This clonotype was observed a handful of times. The genes are TRBV5-5 and TRBJ2-6, with TRBD1 matching over 10 bases. J was trimmed by 4 bases and V by 6 bases; bases with no gene match: 13. Germline V CDR1 and CDR2: SGHKS, YYEKEE (reference sequence). The CDR3 extends over 18 amino acids. The CDR3 loop reads CASILSPGQGTGANVLTF. DNA for the CDR3: TGTGCCAGCATCCTTTCGCCGGGACAGGGGACAGGGGCCAACGTCCTGACTTTC.

At least ten counts were recorded for this clonotype. This chain joins TRBV7-2 and TRBJ1-1; possibly TRBD1 for D (5 bases). This CDR3 region has 15 residues. Germline assignment: CDR1 SGHTA and CDR2 FQGNSA. The ends were cut back, 3 bases at V and 1 base at J, with 12 bases in the middle. The CDR3 protein is CASSLGVVGNTEAFF. The CDR3 nucleotides are TGTGCCAGCAGCTTGGGGGTAGTAGGGAACACTGAAGCTTTCTTT.

In this sample, this clonotype turned up a few times. The genes are TRBV15 and TRBJ2-2, with D perhaps matching TRBD1 or TRBD2 (5 bases each). Per the germline V gene, CDR1 is LNHNV and CDR2 is YYDKDF (reference sequence). The CDR3 is made up of 14 amino acids. Trimming shortened V by 7 bases and J by 7 bases, and 16 bases separated the two germline ends. The CDR3 sequence: CATTRAGSHGELFF. The DNA of the CDR3 is TGTGCCACCACCCGCGCAGGGAGTCACGGGGAGCTGTTTTTT.

This sequence joins TRBV20-1 and TRBJ2-3, with 11 bases matching TRBD2. The CDR3 extends over 15 amino acids. Trimming at V came to 6 bases and at J to 0 bases, leaving 5 bases not matched to a gene. Germline V CDR1 and CDR2: DFQATT, SNEGSKA (reference sequence). The CDR3 sequence is CSARGLAESTDTQYF. The CDR3 DNA is TGCAGTGCCAGGGGACTAGCGGAGAGCACAGATACGCAGTATTTT.

This clonotype appeared many times. This chain joins TRBV7-2 and TRBJ2-1; TRBD1 agrees at 9 bases. V lost 1 base and J lost 11; bases outside the gene matches: 6. The CDR3 length is 14 residues. CDR1 and CDR2 (germline): SGHTA, FQGNSA. CDR3 region: CASSLEGTGTQQFF. CDR3 nucleotide sequence: TGTGCCAGCAGCTTAGAAGGGACAGGGACTCAGCAGTTCTTC.

A few counts support this clonotype. The V call is TRBV24-1, the J call TRBJ2-1, with D hard to call. V lost 3 bases and J 9 bases, leaving 11 bases between the germline ends. CDR1 and CDR2 (germline): KGHDR, SFDVKD. The CDR3 loop spans 13 amino acids. The CDR3 DNA sequence: TGTGCCACCAGTGATCCCCTGAACTCTGAGCAGTTCTTC. Residues: CATSDPLNSEQFF.

This clonotype came up many times. The V and J genes are TRBV7-2 and TRBJ2-3; TRBD2 agrees at 10 bases. The germline V gene has CDR1 SGHTA and CDR2 FQGNSA. CDR3 length equals 16 residues. Trimming removed 5 bases from V and 0 bases from J; junction bases left unmatched: 5. For the CDR3, the DNA is TGTGCCAGCAGCCCCGGACTAGCGGCTAGCACAGATACGCAGTATTTT. It yields the protein CASSPGLAASTDTQYF.

This clonotype was seen at least ten times. The chain joins TRBV19 to TRBJ2-2, with D hard to call. The CDR3 loop spans 14 amino acids. Germline V gene lookup returns CDR1 LNHDA and CDR2 SQIVND (reference sequence). With 8 bases removed from V and 4 bases from J, the gap between germline ends came to 14 bases. The CDR3 loop reads CASREQIFTGELFF. CDR3 in DNA: TGTGCCAGTCGAGAACAGATCTTCACCGGGGAGCTGTTTTTT.

This clonotype was counted many times. The rearrangement joins TRBV6-1 to TRBJ2-1; D may match TRBD1 or TRBD2 (5 bases each). The CDR3 runs to 13 residues. Trimming shortened V by 7 bases and J by 2 bases, and 9 bases separated the two germline ends. Germline CDR1 MNHNS, CDR2 SASEGT. CDR3 sequence (DNA): TGTGCCAGCAAGACGGGACCCTACAATGAGCAGTTCTTC. This codes for CASKTGPYNEQFF.

This clonotype occurred many times. This CDR3 reads CASRLTSGGNYEQYF. CDR3 nucleotide sequence: TGTGCCAGCAGGCTGACTAGCGGGGGCAACTACGAGCAGTACTTC. The chain is built from TRBV2 and TRBJ2-7; 12 bases fit TRBD2. CDR1 SNHLY and CDR2 FYNNEI come from the germline V gene. The CDR3 covers 15 residues. V was pared by 6 bases and J by 3 bases, with 6 bases of the junction left unmatched.

This clonotype has a count of ten or more. The chain employs TRBV4-2 and TRBJ1-2; D is perhaps TRBD1 (5 bases). The CDR3 length is 16 residues. Germline CDR1 and CDR2: LGHNA and YNFKEQ. V was pared by 0 bases and J by 1 base, with 12 bases between. The CDR3 DNA follows: TGTGCCAGCAGCCAAGAAAACAGGAACTTTAACTATGGCTACACCTTC. The encoded protein is CASSQENRNFNYGYTF.

The rearrangement uses TRBV29-1 and TRBJ1-2, with D possibly being TRBD1 (6 bases). This CDR3 comprises 14 residues. The ends were cut back, 1 base at V and 8 bases at J, with 17 bases in the middle. Germline values: CDR1 SQVTM, CDR2 ANQGSEA. The CDR3: CSVEVRAGAEGYTF. In DNA, the CDR3 is TGCAGCGTTGAAGTTAGGGCAGGGGCGGAAGGCTACACCTTC.

This clonotype was seen many times. This chain links TRBV7-8 with TRBJ2-4; D unresolved. CDR1 is SGHVS and CDR2 is FQNEAQ in the germline V gene. The V gene lost 0 bases and the J gene lost 5 bases, with 11 bases spanning the gap. This CDR3 has 15 residues. CDR3 nucleotides: TGTGCCAGCAGCTTAGCCGCCAACTATCAAAACATTCAGTACTTC. Protein: CASSLAANYQNIQYF.

The V call is TRBV15, the J call TRBJ2-7; D not certain. The CDR3 is 13 residues long. CDR1 is LNHNV, CDR2 YYDKDF, per germline (reference sequence). V was shortened by 1 base and J by 6 bases, with 10 bases between the two germline ends. CDR3 sequence (DNA): TGTGCCACCAGCAGAGGGAAACTTCTCGAGCAGTACGTC. It specifies CATSRGKLLEQYV.

CDR3 bases: TGTGCCAGCAGCCAACTACAAACCTATCGCGAGACCCAGTACTTC. It specifies CASSQLQTYRETQYF. The chain couples TRBV14 to TRBJ2-5, with D unclear. From germline, CDR1 is SGHDN and CDR2 FVKESK. The CDR3 runs 15 residues. Between the trimmed V and J ends, which lost 2 bases and 5 bases, there was a span of 15 bases. The variable domain in full, completed from reference TRBV14 and TRBJ2-5, reads EAGVTQFPSHSVIEKGQTVTLRCDPISGHDNLYWYRRVMGKEIKFLLHFVKESKQDESGMPNNRFLAERTGGTYSTLKVQPAELEDSGVYFCASSQLQTYRETQYFGPGTRLLVL.

This clonotype was seen a handful of times. The rearrangement links TRBV9 to TRBJ2-1; no definite D call. The ends were cut back, 0 bases at V and 4 bases at J, with 11 bases in the middle. Germline V gene lookup returns CDR1 SGDLS and CDR2 YYNGEE. The CDR3 extends over 15 amino acids. This CDR3 is CASSVEGRQYNEQFF. The CDR3 region has the DNA TGTGCCAGCAGCGTAGAGGGCAGACAATACAATGAGCAGTTCTTC.

This clonotype was counted a few times. The chain recombines TRBV18 with TRBJ1-2, with 7 bases lining up with TRBD1. Looked up from germline, CDR1 is KGHSH and CDR2 is LQKENI. The trim removed 5 bases at V and 2 bases at J, leaving 5 bases unmatched. This CDR3 region has 14 residues. The CDR3 coding sequence is TGTGCCAGCTCAGCACAGGGGCCCAACTATGGCTACACCTTC. Translated: CASSAQGPNYGYTF.

This chain connects TRBV3-1 to TRBJ2-5; TRBD1 matches at 8 bases. V shed 0 bases, J shed 4 bases, and the junction held 10 bases outside the gene matches. Germline-derived CDR1 and CDR2 are LGHDT and YNNKEL (reference sequence). This CDR3 has 17 amino acids. CDR3 protein: CASSQDITGGFGETQYF. CDR3 bases: TGTGCCAGCAGCCAAGATATCACAGGGGGTTTTGGAGAGACCCAGTACTTC.